The rows below give T cell receptor beta chains drawn from one sample of a study of CD8+ T cells in alopecia areata. Some clones are missing from TCRdb's copy, which holds only in-frame ones; the method was immunoSEQ multiplex PCR. The sample records about 180,000 clones, roughly 70% being singletons. This specimen was CD8+ T cells sorted from blood, taken at week 0. The source is a human donor with alopecia areata. The CDR3 runs from the conserved cysteine through the conserved F or W. The D gene is left open where the match is weak. Rows give clone size only sometimes, using once, few, many, or a class for an expanded clone.

v_gene: TRBV7-2
j_gene: TRBJ1-2
abundance: few
len: 12
d_gene: -
CDR3nt: TGTGCCAGCAACCCAGGGACTTATGGCTACACCTTC
CDR3aa: CASNPGTYGYTF

v_gene: TRBV6-5
j_gene: TRBJ2-1
abundance: -
len: 15
d_gene: -
CDR3nt: TGTGCCAGCACCCCGACTGTCGGCCCCTACAATGAGCAGTTCTTC
CDR3aa: CASTPTVGPYNEQFF

v_gene: TRBV4-2
j_gene: TRBJ1-2
abundance: few
len: 15
d_gene: -
CDR3nt: TGTGCCAGCAGCCCGAACGTAGTCAGGGGAGACGGCTACACCTTC
CDR3aa: CASSPNVVRGDGYTF

v_gene: TRBV7-9
j_gene: TRBJ2-7
abundance: -
len: 13
d_gene: -
CDR3nt: TGTGCCAGCAGCCGCACTAGCCCCCACGAGCAGTACTTC
CDR3aa: CASSRTSPHEQYF

v_gene: TRBV9
j_gene: TRBJ1-1
abundance: few
len: 15
d_gene: -
CDR3nt: TGTGCCAGCAGCGACCCCCGAGGGCGGGACACTGAAGCTTTCTTT
CDR3aa: CASSDPRGRDTEAFF

v_gene: TRBV10-3
j_gene: TRBJ2-7
abundance: -
len: 12
d_gene: TRBD1
CDR3nt: TGTGCCACCGAGGGACAGGAGTACGAGCAGTACTTC
CDR3aa: CATEGQEYEQYF

v_gene: TRBV15
j_gene: TRBJ2-3
abundance: -
len: 14
d_gene: TRBD1
CDR3nt: TGTGCCACCAGATTCAGGGGGCAGGGAGATACGCAGTATTTT
CDR3aa: CATRFRGQGDTQYF

v_gene: TRBV9
j_gene: TRBJ1-1
abundance: -
len: 14
d_gene: TRBD1
CDR3nt: TGTGCCAGCAGCGTAGGTACAGGGGGAACTGAAGCTTTCTTT
CDR3aa: CASSVGTGGTEAFF

v_gene: TRBV5-4
j_gene: TRBJ1-2
abundance: -
len: 12
d_gene: -
CDR3nt: TGTGCATTCGACAAAGGGGCGCAAGGCTACACCTTC
CDR3aa: CAFDKGAQGYTF

v_gene: TRBV5-6
j_gene: TRBJ1-6
abundance: -
len: 12
d_gene: -
CDR3nt: TGTGCCAGCAGCTTGGGAGTCTCACCCCTCCACTTT
CDR3aa: CASSLGVSPLHF

v_gene: TRBV10-2
j_gene: TRBJ1-1
abundance: once
len: 15
d_gene: -
CDR3nt: TGCGCCAGCAGGGGGGGACCCACCTGGAACACTGAAGCTTTCTTT
CDR3aa: CASRGGPTWNTEAFF

v_gene: TRBV29-1
j_gene: TRBJ2-2
abundance: -
len: 14
d_gene: -
CDR3nt: TGCAGCGTTGAGCCCACTGGTTCCACCGGGGAGCTGTTTTTT
CDR3aa: CSVEPTGSTGELFF

v_gene: TRBV5-6
j_gene: TRBJ2-4
abundance: few
len: 13
d_gene: -
CDR3nt: TGTGCCAGCAGCCACAGAGCCAAAAACATTCAGTACTTC
CDR3aa: CASSHRAKNIQYF

v_gene: TRBV19
j_gene: TRBJ2-7
abundance: few
len: 14
d_gene: -
CDR3nt: TGTGCCAGTAGTATCCAGGGAAACTCCTACGAGCAGTACTTC
CDR3aa: CASSIQGNSYEQYF

v_gene: TRBV27
j_gene: TRBJ2-7
abundance: once
len: 14
d_gene: TRBD1
CDR3nt: TGTGCCAGCAGTTTAGGACAGGGTGGCTACGAGCAGTACTTC
CDR3aa: CASSLGQGGYEQYF

v_gene: TRBV29-1
j_gene: TRBJ1-2
abundance: -
len: 12
d_gene: -
CDR3nt: TGCAGCGTCAGTACCTCTAACTATGGCTACACCTTC
CDR3aa: CSVSTSNYGYTF

v_gene: TRBV4-2
j_gene: TRBJ2-7
abundance: -
len: 17
d_gene: TRBD2
CDR3nt: TGTGCCAGCAGCCAAACAGGACTAGCGGGGCGTCCCTACGAGCAGTACTTC
CDR3aa: CASSQTGLAGRPYEQYF

v_gene: TRBV10-3
j_gene: TRBJ1-2
abundance: -
len: 13
d_gene: -
CDR3nt: TGTGCCATCAGTGAGTCTATCTCTTATGGCTACACCTTC
CDR3aa: CAISESISYGYTF

v_gene: TRBV5-6
j_gene: TRBJ1-5
abundance: -
len: 19
d_gene: -
CDR3nt: TGTGCCAGCAGCTTAGCTTCACAATGGCGGGAGGGGGTCAATCAGCCCCAGCATTTT
CDR3aa: CASSLASQWREGVNQPQHF

v_gene: TRBV27
j_gene: TRBJ2-3
abundance: -
len: 15
d_gene: TRBD2
CDR3nt: TGTGCCAGCAGTTTGAGGACTAGCGGGGAGGATACGCAGTATTTT
CDR3aa: CASSLRTSGEDTQYF

v_gene: TRBV30
j_gene: TRBJ2-2
abundance: -
len: 13
d_gene: -
CDR3nt: TGTGCCTGGAGTGTACTAGGGACCGGGGAGCTGTTTTTT
CDR3aa: CAWSVLGTGELFF

v_gene: TRBV29-1
j_gene: TRBJ1-3
abundance: few
len: 14
d_gene: -
CDR3nt: TGCAGCGTTGAAGCAGCTGACTCTGGAAACACCATATATTTT
CDR3aa: CSVEAADSGNTIYF

v_gene: TRBV19
j_gene: TRBJ1-1
abundance: -
len: 13
d_gene: -
CDR3nt: TGTGCCAGTAAAGGGGGGGCTGGTCCCGGGGCTTTCTTT
CDR3aa: CASKGGAGPGAFF

v_gene: TRBV9
j_gene: TRBJ2-3
abundance: few
len: 10
d_gene: -
CDR3nt: TGTGCCAGCAGCGACGATACGCAGTATTTT
CDR3aa: CASSDDTQYF

v_gene: TRBV7-9
j_gene: TRBJ1-4
abundance: -
len: 19
d_gene: -
CDR3nt: TGTGCCAGCAGCCAAAAACTCCTACTGGGGCCAACAACTAATGAAAAACTGTTTTTT
CDR3aa: CASSQKLLLGPTTNEKLFF

v_gene: TRBV29-1
j_gene: TRBJ1-2
abundance: -
len: 14
d_gene: TRBD1
CDR3nt: TGCAGCGCTGAGGGACAGGAGGCAAACTATGGCTACACCTTC
CDR3aa: CSAEGQEANYGYTF

v_gene: TRBV12-5
j_gene: TRBJ2-7
abundance: -
len: 13
d_gene: -
CDR3nt: TGTGCTAGTGGTTTCCAAGTATTAGACGAGCAGTACTTC
CDR3aa: CASGFQVLDEQYF

v_gene: TRBV4-1
j_gene: TRBJ1-2
abundance: -
len: 13
d_gene: -
CDR3nt: TGCGCCAGCAGCCATCGGTCCTTCTATGGCTACACCTTC
CDR3aa: CASSHRSFYGYTF

v_gene: TRBV6-1
j_gene: TRBJ2-5
abundance: -
len: 15
d_gene: -
CDR3nt: TGTGCCACCCAAAAAACCGGTCCAGCCCAAGAGACCCAGTACTTC
CDR3aa: CATQKTGPAQETQYF

v_gene: TRBV5-5
j_gene: TRBJ2-2
abundance: -
len: 16
d_gene: -
CDR3nt: TGTGCCAGCAGCTGGGGACTGATCTTGTACACCGGGGAGCTGTTTTTT
CDR3aa: CASSWGLILYTGELFF

v_gene: TRBV30
j_gene: TRBJ2-2
abundance: -
len: 16
d_gene: TRBD1
CDR3nt: TGTGCCTGGAGTACAGCCGGGACAGGGCCAACCGGGGAGCTGTTTTTT
CDR3aa: CAWSTAGTGPTGELFF

v_gene: TRBV9
j_gene: TRBJ2-1
abundance: few
len: 13
d_gene: TRBD2
CDR3nt: TGTGCCAGCAGCGTAGCATCTGCGGGGGGTGAGTTCTTC
CDR3aa: CASSVASAGGEFF

v_gene: TRBV5-6
j_gene: TRBJ2-3
abundance: -
len: 14
d_gene: -
CDR3nt: TGTGCCAGCAGCTCAAGACCGCGCACAGATACGCAGTATTTT
CDR3aa: CASSSRPRTDTQYF

v_gene: TRBV29-1
j_gene: TRBJ2-7
abundance: few
len: 10
d_gene: -
CDR3nt: TGCAGCGTTGGAGAGTACGAGCAGTACTTC
CDR3aa: CSVGEYEQYF

v_gene: TRBV11-3
j_gene: TRBJ2-7
abundance: -
len: 12
d_gene: TRBD1
CDR3nt: TGTGCCAGCAGCCCGGGACAGTACGAGCAGTACTTC
CDR3aa: CASSPGQYEQYF

v_gene: TRBV5-1
j_gene: TRBJ2-2
abundance: few
len: 11
d_gene: -
CDR3nt: TGCGCCAGCAGCGTTCCCGGGGAGCTGTTTTTT
CDR3aa: CASSVPGELFF

v_gene: TRBV14
j_gene: TRBJ2-7
abundance: -
len: 15
d_gene: -
CDR3nt: TGTGCCAGCAGCCAATTTATTGGACAGACCTACGAGCAGTACTTC
CDR3aa: CASSQFIGQTYEQYF

v_gene: TRBV29-1
j_gene: TRBJ2-7
abundance: -
len: 12
d_gene: TRBD1
CDR3nt: TGCAGCGTCATCGGGACAGCCTACGAGCAGTACTTC
CDR3aa: CSVIGTAYEQYF

v_gene: TRBV27
j_gene: TRBJ2-1
abundance: -
len: 13
d_gene: -
CDR3nt: TGTGCCAGCGGGCGGGGCTCCTACAATGAGCAGTTCTTC
CDR3aa: CASGRGSYNEQFF

v_gene: TRBV13
j_gene: TRBJ1-2
abundance: -
len: 17
d_gene: TRBD1
CDR3nt: TGTGCCAGCAGCTCCAGAATAAGACAGGGGAGTTTTTATGGCTACACCTTC
CDR3aa: CASSSRIRQGSFYGYTF

v_gene: TRBV5-1
j_gene: TRBJ2-1
abundance: -
len: 16
d_gene: TRBD1
CDR3nt: TGCGCCAGCAGCCCCAAATCGACAGGGTCCTACAATGAGCAGTTCTTC
CDR3aa: CASSPKSTGSYNEQFF